The 16 T cell receptor beta chains given below trace back to one sample, sequenced in a study of CD8 T cells in ankylosing spondylitis. TCRdb fed the 5' RACE reads into MiXCR, producing one record per CDR3 protein. The data contain about 100,000 distinct CDR3 sequences, over 6.5% of them singletons. Sequenced material: blood, either unsorted or a sorted T cell fraction (not recorded which). These receptors all come from a male donor with ankylosing spondylitis or in good health (not recorded which).

The V and J genes are TRBV7-2 and TRBJ2-7; weak D call: TRBD1 (6 bases). With 2 bases removed from V and 4 bases from J, the gap between germline ends came to 15 bases. From germline, CDR1 is SGHTA and CDR2 FQGNSA. CDR3 length: 15 residues. The CDR3 DNA reads TGTGCCAGCAGCTTAAGCTTCGGGCAGGGGTACGAGCAGTACTTC. Translating gives CASSLSFGQGYEQYF.

This clonotype was seen repeatedly, ten times or more. V is TRBV20-1 and J is TRBJ2-2; TRBD2 might be the D (6 bases). V was pared by 3 bases and J by 4 bases, with 15 bases between. Germline V gene lookup returns CDR1 DFQATT and CDR2 SNEGSKA (reference sequence). The CDR3 sequence is 15 residues long. The CDR3 DNA reads TGCAGTGCTAGTGGCGGGATTCTAGGCACCGGGGAGCTGTTTTTT. It is translated as CSASGGILGTGELFF.

This clonotype was picked up many times. This chain joins TRBV2 and TRBJ2-5; 11 nucleotides align to TRBD2. CDR1 SNHLY and CDR2 FYNNEI come from the germline V gene. The V and J ends lost 5 bases and 4 bases, in that order; junction bases with no gene match: 3. The CDR3 is made up of 14 amino acids. CDR3 residues: CASSPLAGGETQYF. Written as DNA, the CDR3 is TGTGCCAGCAGTCCCCTAGCGGGAGGAGAGACCCAGTACTTC.

With respect to this clonotype: Possible read error: a much larger clone is one base away. This chain uses TRBV14 with TRBJ2-5; D call uncertain. The CDR3 contains 11 residues. The germline gives CDR1 SGHDN, CDR2 FVKESK. In DNA form, the CDR3 reads TGTGCCAGCAGCCAAGTAGAGGCCCAGTACTTC. Translation: CASSQVEAQYF. Full variable domain (missing parts from reference TRBV14 and TRBJ2-5): EAGVTQFPSHSVIEKGQTVTLRCDPISGHDNLYWYRRVMGKEIKFLLHFVKESKQDESGMPNNRFLAERTGGTYSTLKVQPAELEDSGVYFCASSQVEAQYFGPGTRLLVL.

This clonotype has at least ten counts. The V call is TRBV29-1, the J call TRBJ2-2; D is perhaps TRBD1 (5 bases). The germline CDR1 and CDR2 sequences are SQVTM and ANQGSEA. The CDR3 extends over 13 amino acids. Trimming left V 4 bases short and J 6 bases short, with 12 bases between. The CDR3 sequence is CSVVSGWAGELFF. CDR3 nucleotides: TGCAGCGTTGTGTCAGGGTGGGCCGGGGAGCTGTTTTTT.

In this sample, this clonotype turned up many times. The chain carries TRBV4-3 and TRBJ1-5; D is unresolved. The CDR3 is 16 residues long. Germline CDR1 LGHNA, CDR2 YSLEER. V lost 4 bases and J 0 bases, leaving 13 bases between the germline ends. The CDR3 nucleotides read TGCGCCAGCAGCCCCGGGTGGACGGATAGCAATCAGCCCCAGCATTTT. Translating it yields CASSPGWTDSNQPQHF.

V and J are TRBV12-3 or TRBV12-4 and TRBJ2-3; D might be TRBD1 (6 bases). There are 11 residues in the CDR3. Trimming took 2 bases from V and 11 from J, leaving 8 bases between them. The CDR3 protein is CASSLQGRQYF. The CDR3 DNA sequence: TGTGCCAGCAGTTTACAGGGGAGGCAGTATTTT.

This clonotype was detected many times. V and J are TRBV6-1 and TRBJ2-1; possibly TRBD1 or TRBD2 for D (5 bases each). Looked up from germline, CDR1 is MNHNS and CDR2 is SASEGT. V was shortened by 6 bases and J by 0 bases, with 15 bases between the two germline ends. This CDR3 region has 16 residues. In DNA form, the CDR3 reads TGTGCCAGCAGACTAGGGACCTGGATCTCCTACAATGAGCAGTTCTTC. It encodes CASRLGTWISYNEQFF.

The V gene is TRBV20-1, the J gene TRBJ1-5; D call uncertain. Germline-derived CDR1 and CDR2 are DFQATT and SNEGSKA (reference sequence). This CDR3 has 12 amino acids. Trimming cost V 5 bases and J 4 bases, with 9 bases left between them. The CDR3 coding sequence is TGCAGTGCTCAGGACGGGAATCAGCCCCAGCATTTT. It specifies CSAQDGNQPQHF.

This clonotype has ten or more counts. The chain is built from TRBV20-1 and TRBJ2-6; 7 bases line up with TRBD1. Germline CDR1 reads DFQATT; CDR2 reads SNEGSKA (reference sequence). This CDR3 contains 19 residues. V lost 4 bases, J lost 0 bases, and 15 bases stayed unmatched. DNA of the CDR3: TGCAGTGCTAAAGGTCGTGGACAGGATAAAAGCTCTGGGGCCAACGTCCTGACTTTC. Translation: CSAKGRGQDKSSGANVLTF.

This clonotype came up a few times. The chain links TRBV20-1 to TRBJ2-7, with 7 bases identical to TRBD1. This CDR3 has 12 residues. Germline CDR1 DFQATT, CDR2 SNEGSKA (reference sequence). V was clipped by 5 bases and J by 5 bases; unmatched bases: 6. CDR3 sequence reads: CSASHRGHEQYF. The CDR3 region has the DNA TGCAGTGCTTCTCACAGGGGTCACGAGCAGTACTTC.

The count of this clonotype is one. J is TRBJ1-1 and V is TRBV20-1, with D possibly being TRBD1 (5 bases). Trimming left V 1 base short and J 7 bases short, with 19 bases between. From germline, CDR1 is DFQATT and CDR2 SNEGSKA (reference sequence). The CDR3 contains 15 residues. CDR3 protein: CSARVGLGPDSEAFF. CDR3 in DNA: TGCAGTGCTAGAGTCGGCTTAGGGCCTGACAGTGAAGCTTTCTTT.

This clonotype was detected many times. CDR3 residues: CASSLESSRPEAFF. The CDR3 DNA reads as TGTGCCAGCAGCTTAGAAAGTTCCCGTCCTGAAGCTTTCTTT. This rearrangement joins TRBV7-2 to TRBJ1-1; D call uncertain. This CDR3 spans 14 amino acids. Trimming pared 1 base from V and 6 bases from J, leaving 12 bases between. Germline V gives CDR1 SGHTA, CDR2 FQGNSA.

There are a few counts of this clonotype. The chain links TRBV7-2 to TRBJ2-7, with D possibly being TRBD2 (7 bases). Per germline, CDR1 SGHTA and CDR2 FQGNSA. This CDR3 is built from 15 residues. The V and J ends lost 5 bases and 2 bases respectively, with 16 bases between them. The CDR3 is CASSPAGAGPYEQYF. The CDR3 bases are TGTGCCAGCAGCCCGGCGGGGGCTGGGCCCTACGAGCAGTACTTC.

This clonotype was observed a handful of times. The rearrangement links TRBV7-9 to TRBJ2-3; the D is unclear. Trimming left V 0 bases short and J 0 bases short, with 7 bases between. The CDR3 totals 15 residues. CDR1 SEHNR and CDR2 FQNEAQ come from the germline V gene (reference sequence). The CDR3 region is CASSLASSSTDTQYF. CDR3 nucleotide sequence: TGTGCCAGCAGCTTAGCTTCGTCTAGCACAGATACGCAGTATTTT.

This clonotype showed up many times. This chain joins TRBV7-9 and TRBJ2-1; 7 bases match TRBD2. V lost 2 bases to trimming and J lost 3 bases; unmatched junction nucleotides: 4. CDR3 length equals 15 residues. Germline lookup yields CDR1 SEHNR and CDR2 FQNEAQ (reference sequence). The CDR3 reads CASSLPGTNYNEQFF. The CDR3, as DNA: TGTGCCAGCAGCTTACCCGGGACTAACTACAATGAGCAGTTCTTC.